This entry describes one T cell receptor (beta chain). This clone appeared many times. The specificity of this receptor is unknown. Per-base quality was not reported, and no clone a single base away is much larger than it. This entry comes from a study of metastatic and nonmetastatic thyroid tumors (dated by TCRdb to 2020 to 2021). Study-wide context: Repertoires from peripheral blood and from tumor or nodule tissue samples of malignant and benign thyroid patients were compared.

No treatment had been received by any patient before thyroid surgery. The study retrospectively analysed patient clinical samples collected from the early 2010s to the late 2010s using T-cell receptor beta sequencing. What the research found in general, with its limitations: In both blood and tumor samples, TCR beta diversity was reported to be significantly higher in malignant tumors than in benign nodules.

The library came from PCR. Sequencing was performed on an Illumina HiSeq 4000. High-throughput sequencing was used to profile the TCR beta-chain CDR3 region of each patient. Processing in the source paper ran as follows. A classifier to discriminate distant-metastatic papillary thyroid cancer patients was built from CDR3 differences across clinicopathological groups. To measure repertoire diversity the researchers used the Shannon index, while the Morisita-Horn index served to gauge how similar the tumor and blood repertoires were. Using fastp at Q25 and MiXCR, TCRdb reprocessed the public reads and kept productive beta chains. TCRdb's processing, not the study's, gives the V and J calls here. This sample holds roughly 40,000 clones; 17% were observed only once. The top ten hold 9.9% of the sample. The CDR3 goes from the cysteine to the phenylalanine over 14 residues. Here the CDR3 DNA is all that survives: 42 bases in frame from base 1. For CDR1 and CDR2, the germline V gene (reference sequence) lists GTSNPN and SVGIG. A distance of 14 bases separates the germline ends of V and J, which lose 3 bases and 3 bases respectively.

The sequencing sample was made of tumor tissue. The TCR sequence derives from a female donor with papillary thyroid cancer or a benign thyroid nodule (not recorded which). Some clones in this sample may be carry-over from other donors' samples. The chain couples TRBV30 to TRBJ1-1; the D region possibly corresponds to TRBD1 (5 bases align). CDR3 sequence: CAWSSGSLDTEAFF. The sequence in DNA is TGTGCCTGGAGCTCAGGGAGTTTGGACACTGAAGCTTTCTTT.